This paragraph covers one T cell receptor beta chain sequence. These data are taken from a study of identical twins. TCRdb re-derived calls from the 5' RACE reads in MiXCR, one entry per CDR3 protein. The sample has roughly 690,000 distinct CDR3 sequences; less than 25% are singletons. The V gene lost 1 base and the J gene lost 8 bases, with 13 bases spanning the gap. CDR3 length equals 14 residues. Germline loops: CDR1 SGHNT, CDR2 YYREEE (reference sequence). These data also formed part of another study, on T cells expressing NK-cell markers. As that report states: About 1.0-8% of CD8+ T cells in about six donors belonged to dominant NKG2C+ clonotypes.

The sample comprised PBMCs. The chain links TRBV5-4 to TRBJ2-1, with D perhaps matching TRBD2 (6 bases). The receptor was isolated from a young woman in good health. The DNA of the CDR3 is TGTGCCAGCAGCTTGACTAGCTCGTCGGATGAGCAGTTCTTC. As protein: CASSLTSSSDEQFF. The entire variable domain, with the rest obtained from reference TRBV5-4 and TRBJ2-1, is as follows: ETGVTQSPTHLIKTRGQQVTLRCSSQSGHNTVSWYQQALGQGPQFIFQYYREEENGRGNFPPRFSGLQFPNYSSELNVNALELDDSALYLCASSLTSSSDEQFFGPGTRLTVL.